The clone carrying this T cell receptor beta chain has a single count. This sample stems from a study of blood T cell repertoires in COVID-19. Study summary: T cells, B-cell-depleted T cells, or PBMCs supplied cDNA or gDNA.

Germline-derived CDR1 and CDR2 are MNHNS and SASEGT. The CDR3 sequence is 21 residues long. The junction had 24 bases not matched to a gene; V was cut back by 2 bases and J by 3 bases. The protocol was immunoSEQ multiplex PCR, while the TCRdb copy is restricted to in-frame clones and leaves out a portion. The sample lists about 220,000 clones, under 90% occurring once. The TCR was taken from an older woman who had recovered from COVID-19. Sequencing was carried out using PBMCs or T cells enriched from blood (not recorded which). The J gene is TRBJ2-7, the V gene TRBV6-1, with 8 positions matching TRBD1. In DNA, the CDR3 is TGTGCCAGCAGTGAAAAACCCCCAGGGGGCGTCATAATATGGCTCCTCTACGAGCAGTACTTC. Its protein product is CASSEKPPGGVIIWLLYEQYF.